This T cell receptor (beta chain) was sequenced for a study of blood T cell repertoires in COVID-19. Original data processing: The assay estimated nucleated cells by amplifying reference gene primers. Repertoires were generated with immunoSEQ multiplex PCR, while TCRdb's copy carries only in-frame clones and drops some. For V, J and clone size, that table is used; D and trimming come from the DNA. The sample has about 250,000 clones; 88% are singletons. Material: peripheral blood. This sequence originates from a woman under 40 with acute or convalescent COVID-19.

CDR3 DNA: TGTGCCAGCAGCTTAATTGGTCCAGGACAGGGGGCCCCAAACTATGGCTACACCTTC. It codes for CASSLIGPGQGAPNYGYTF. This chain uses TRBV7-3 with TRBJ1-2, with TRBD1 identical over 11 bases. Germline loops: CDR1 SGHTA, CDR2 FQGTGA. This CDR3 region has 19 residues. J was trimmed by 2 bases and V by 1 base; bases with no gene match: 12.